These T cell receptor beta chains were read from a single sample in a study of CD8 T cells in ankylosing spondylitis. MiXCR was run by TCRdb on the 5' RACE reads, yielding one entry per CDR3 protein. The sample has roughly 180,000 distinct CDR3 sequences, around 13% seen once. The sample taken for sequencing was blood, either unsorted or a sorted T cell fraction (not recorded which). The receptors stem from a male donor with ankylosing spondylitis or in good health (not recorded which). Both conserved end residues are part of each CDR3. The order of the fields is D gene, V gene, J gene, clone size, CDR3 protein, CDR3 DNA. The D gene is left open where the match is weak. Clone size is shown for a subset of rows, as once, few, many or a class of expanded clone.

>.|TRBV6-1|TRBJ1-1|few
CASKGGEAFF
TGTGCCAGCAAAGGAGGTGAAGCTTTCTTT
>.|TRBV20-1|TRBJ2-7|.
CSARDLDKSSYEQYF
TGCAGTGCTAGAGATTTGGACAAAAGCTCCTACGAGCAGTACTTC
>TRBD2|TRBV2|TRBJ2-1|.
CASSEVAGGLNNEQFF
TGTGCCAGCAGTGAAGTAGCGGGGGGACTAAACAATGAGCAGTTCTTC
>.|TRBV12-3/TRBV12-4|TRBJ1-1|few
CASAVGGGTEAFF
TGTGCCAGCGCCGTTGGGGGGGGCACTGAAGCTTTCTTT
>.|TRBV20-1|TRBJ2-7|few
CSAGDINYEQYF
TGCAGTGCTGGGGACATTAACTACGAGCAGTACTTC
>TRBD2|TRBV29-1|TRBJ2-7|.
CSVAPGGAGYEQYF
TGCAGCGTGGCCCCCGGGGGGGCAGGCTACGAGCAGTACTTC
>.|TRBV10-3|TRBJ1-1|.
CAISSGTELEAFF
TGTGCCATCAGTTCCGGGACGGAGCTTGAAGCTTTCTTT
>TRBD1|TRBV7-9|TRBJ1-1|few
CASSYPQGADTEAFF
TGTGCCAGCAGCTACCCACAGGGGGCCGACACTGAAGCTTTCTTT
>.|TRBV6-4|TRBJ2-3|medium-sized
CASSDSAGTDTQYF
TGTGCCAGCAGTGACTCAGCGGGCACAGATACGCAGTATTTT
>.|TRBV12-3/TRBV12-4|TRBJ2-3|few
CASTLVGSLDTQYF
TGTGCCAGCACCCTGGTTGGGAGCCTGGATACGCAGTATTTT
>.|TRBV18|TRBJ2-7|.
CASSPRGRAYYEQYF
TGTGCCAGCTCACCAAGGGGGAGGGCCTACTACGAGCAGTACTTC
>.|TRBV5-4|TRBJ2-1|.
CASSLIEYNEQFF
TGTGCCAGCAGCTTGATTGAGTACAACGAGCAGTTCTTC
>.|TRBV7-9|TRBJ1-1|.
CASSILGGGLMNTEAFF
TGTGCCAGCAGCATACTAGGGGGGGGACTGATGAACACTGAAGCTTTCTTT
>.|TRBV20-1|TRBJ2-7|few
CSAIPGEGHPAYEQYF
TGCAGTGCCATTCCCGGAGAGGGACACCCCGCCTACGAGCAGTACTTC
>.|TRBV12-3/TRBV12-4|TRBJ1-1|many
CASSFGFLTEAFF
TGTGCCAGCAGTTTTGGTTTTCTCACTGAAGCTTTCTTT
>.|TRBV2|TRBJ2-7|.
CASMGQQSSYEQYF
TGTGCCAGCATGGGTCAGCAAAGCTCCTACGAGCAGTACTTC
>.|TRBV5-6|TRBJ2-7|few
CASSLGGDTYEQYF
TGTGCCAGCAGCTTGGGAGGGGATACCTACGAGCAGTACTTC
>.|TRBV2|TRBJ2-7|few
CASSVNNEGYEQYF
TGTGCCAGCAGTGTAAATAACGAAGGCTACGAGCAGTACTTC